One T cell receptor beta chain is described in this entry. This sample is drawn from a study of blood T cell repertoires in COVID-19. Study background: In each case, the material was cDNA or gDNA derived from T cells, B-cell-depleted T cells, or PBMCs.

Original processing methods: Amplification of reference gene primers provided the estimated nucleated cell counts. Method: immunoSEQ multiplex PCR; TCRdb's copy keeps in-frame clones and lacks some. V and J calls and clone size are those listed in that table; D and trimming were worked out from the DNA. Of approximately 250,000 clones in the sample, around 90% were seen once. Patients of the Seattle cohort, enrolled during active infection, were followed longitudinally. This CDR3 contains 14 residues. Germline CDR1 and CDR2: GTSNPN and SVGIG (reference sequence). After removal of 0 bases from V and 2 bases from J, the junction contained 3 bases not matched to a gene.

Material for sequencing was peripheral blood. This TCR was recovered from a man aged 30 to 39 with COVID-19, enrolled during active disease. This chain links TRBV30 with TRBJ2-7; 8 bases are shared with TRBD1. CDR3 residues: CAWSVRDRPYEQYF. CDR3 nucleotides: TGTGCCTGGAGTGTACGGGACAGGCCCTACGAGCAGTACTTC.